This TCR beta chain was sequenced for a study of T cells in localized non-small cell lung cancer. Overall study findings and caveats: Uninvolved neighboring lung showed the greatest T cell clonality, exceeding tumor. Adjacent lung held a median approximately 50 of the top 100 tumor clones. Increased T cell density in blood showed an association with longer overall survival.

Clones were read by immunoSEQ multiplex PCR, and TCRdb kept only the in-frame ones, dropping some. The data show tens of thousands of clones, roughly 89% seen once. Germline-derived CDR1 and CDR2 are MDHEN and SYDVKM. The CDR3 extends over 16 amino acids. Trimming removed 3 bases from V and 0 bases from J, with 12 bases in between. On this clone: No antigen is known for it.

Material: peripheral blood mononuclear cells, obtained before any cancer treatment. This TCR was recovered from a male donor at least 60 years old with stage II lung adenocarcinoma. V is TRBV28 and J is TRBJ2-1; a weak D match, TRBD2 (5 bases). CDR3 nucleotide sequence: TGTGCCAGCAGTTTTGAGGGTGGCCGCTCCTACAATGAGCAGTTCTTC. Its protein product is CASSFEGGRSYNEQFF.